The rows below give T cell receptor beta chains drawn from one sample of a study of OX40 agonist ivuxolimab in advanced cancers. TCRdb keeps only in-frame clones here, not all; method: immunoSEQ multiplex PCR. Of tens of thousands of clones listed, 85% to 90% are singletons. The input for sequencing was CD4+ or CD8+ T cells sorted from blood, taken in a trial of the OX40 agonist ivuxolimab. All receptors come from an adult with an advanced solid tumor such as melanoma, head and neck, liver or kidney cancer. Both conserved end residues are trimmed from each CDR3. The order of the fields is V gene, J gene, CDR3 protein.

V gene: TRBV11-2
J gene: TRBJ2-5
CDR3 protein: ASSLDFPGRGLEETQY

V gene: TRBV9
J gene: TRBJ2-4
CDR3 protein: ASSPQAAKNIQY

V gene: TRBV20-1
J gene: TRBJ2-3
CDR3 protein: SVRADTQY

V gene: TRBV7-2
J gene: TRBJ2-2
CDR3 protein: ASSFKGAGELF

V gene: TRBV6-5
J gene: TRBJ2-5
CDR3 protein: ASRGPLRVETQY

V gene: TRBV6-5
J gene: TRBJ2-3
CDR3 protein: APPSRTAITDTQY

V gene: TRBV11-3
J gene: TRBJ2-7
CDR3 protein: ASSLAGDRAEQY

V gene: TRBV28
J gene: TRBJ2-7
CDR3 protein: ASTSEQIYEQY

V gene: TRBV30
J gene: TRBJ2-1
CDR3 protein: ALTTGTHSYNEQF

V gene: TRBV4-1
J gene: TRBJ2-3
CDR3 protein: ASSLGSGSETDTQY

V gene: TRBV5-1
J gene: TRBJ2-1
CDR3 protein: ASSPGQDKQF

V gene: TRBV15
J gene: TRBJ1-2
CDR3 protein: ATSREFGVRGYT

V gene: TRBV5-8
J gene: TRBJ1-4
CDR3 protein: ASSGGRGTRGEKLF

V gene: TRBV10-3
J gene: TRBJ2-2
CDR3 protein: ATTGGRGRTGELF

V gene: TRBV18
J gene: TRBJ2-7
CDR3 protein: ASSPRLAGRSYEQY

V gene: TRBV9
J gene: TRBJ1-1
CDR3 protein: ASSTGGQGYTEAF

V gene: TRBV6-1
J gene: TRBJ2-5
CDR3 protein: ASSEVGTGYQETQY

V gene: TRBV5-6
J gene: TRBJ2-5
CDR3 protein: ASSFDRGGGETQY

V gene: TRBV21-1
J gene: TRBJ2-3
CDR3 protein: ASSKKRTSGTDTQY

V gene: TRBV14
J gene: TRBJ2-1
CDR3 protein: ASSLLTSGYNEQF

V gene: TRBV4-2
J gene: TRBJ2-4
CDR3 protein: ASSQDPSGYELAKNIQY

V gene: TRBV2
J gene: TRBJ2-7
CDR3 protein: ASSDPGSPKGEQY

V gene: TRBV5-1
J gene: TRBJ1-1
CDR3 protein: ASSDTEGRTEAF

V gene: TRBV6-6
J gene: TRBJ2-5
CDR3 protein: ASSPAVGRETQY

V gene: TRBV4-1
J gene: TRBJ2-4
CDR3 protein: ASSQGVVGPLAKNIQY

V gene: TRBV5-1
J gene: TRBJ2-7
CDR3 protein: ASSLRWGVYEQY

V gene: TRBV19
J gene: TRBJ1-4
CDR3 protein: ASSTAWANGEKLF

V gene: TRBV6-4
J gene: TRBJ2-7
CDR3 protein: ASWTGTHDEQY

V gene: TRBV6-1
J gene: TRBJ2-1
CDR3 protein: ASSEGGLVNEQF

V gene: TRBV19
J gene: TRBJ2-7
CDR3 protein: ASSIGTTGTTNEQY

V gene: TRBV28
J gene: TRBJ1-1
CDR3 protein: ASEEVLNTEAF

V gene: TRBV10-3
J gene: TRBJ1-3
CDR3 protein: AISDPGQRAGNTIY

V gene: TRBV29-1
J gene: TRBJ2-2
CDR3 protein: SAKKGLDTGELF

V gene: TRBV7-3
J gene: TRBJ2-2
CDR3 protein: ASSFGQGGGELF